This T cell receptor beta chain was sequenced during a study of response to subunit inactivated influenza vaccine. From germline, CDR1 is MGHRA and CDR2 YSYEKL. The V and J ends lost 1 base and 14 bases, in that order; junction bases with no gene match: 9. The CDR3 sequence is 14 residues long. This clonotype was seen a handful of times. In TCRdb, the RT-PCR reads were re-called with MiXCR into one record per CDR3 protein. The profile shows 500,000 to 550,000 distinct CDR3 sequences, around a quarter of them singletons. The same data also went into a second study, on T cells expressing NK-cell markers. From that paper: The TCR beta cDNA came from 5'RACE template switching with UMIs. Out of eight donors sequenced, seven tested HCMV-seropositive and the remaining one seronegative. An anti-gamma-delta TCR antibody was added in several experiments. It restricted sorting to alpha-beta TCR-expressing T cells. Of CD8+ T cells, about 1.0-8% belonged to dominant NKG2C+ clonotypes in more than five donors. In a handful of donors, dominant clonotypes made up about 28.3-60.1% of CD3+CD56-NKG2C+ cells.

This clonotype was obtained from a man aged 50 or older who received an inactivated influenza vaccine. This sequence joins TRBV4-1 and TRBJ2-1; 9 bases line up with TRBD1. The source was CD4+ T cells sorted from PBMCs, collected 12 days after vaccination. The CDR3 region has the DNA TGCGCCAGCAGCCAAGGGTTTAGGGACAGGGTGAAGTTCTTC. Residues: CASSQGFRDRVKFF.